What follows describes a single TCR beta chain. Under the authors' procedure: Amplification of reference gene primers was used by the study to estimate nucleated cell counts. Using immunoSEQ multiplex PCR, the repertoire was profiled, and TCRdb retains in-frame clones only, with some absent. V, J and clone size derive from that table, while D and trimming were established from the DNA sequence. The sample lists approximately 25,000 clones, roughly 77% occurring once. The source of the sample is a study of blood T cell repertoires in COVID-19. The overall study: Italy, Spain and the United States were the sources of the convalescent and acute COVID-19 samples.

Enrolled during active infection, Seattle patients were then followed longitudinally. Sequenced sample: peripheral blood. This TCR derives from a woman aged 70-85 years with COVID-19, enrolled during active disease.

DNA of the CDR3: TGTGCCAGCAGCCAAGATTGGAGGTCCGGTGAAGCTTTCTTT. Protein sequence: CASSQDWRSGEAFF. The genes are TRBV3-1 (or the pseudogene TRBV3-2) and TRBJ1-1; no definite D call. Trimming took 0 bases from V and 7 from J, leaving 12 bases between them. The germline CDR1 and CDR2 sequences are LGHDT and YNNKEL (reference sequence). This CDR3 region has 14 residues.